Each of the 16 T cell receptor beta chains below was sequenced from the same sample in a study of T cell responses to AZD1222 COVID-19 vaccine. Clones were sequenced by immunoSEQ multiplex PCR, and TCRdb holds only the in-frame ones, with some missing. The sample consists of about 140,000 clones, approximately 90% of them appearing once. The sample here was peripheral blood, taken on day 0 of AZD1222 vaccination. These receptors all come from an adult in good health.

This chain joins TRBV9 and TRBJ2-5, with 7 bases aligning to TRBD1. CDR1 SGDLS and CDR2 YYNGEE come from the germline V gene. The CDR3 runs to 15 residues. After removal of 2 bases from V and 3 bases from J, the junction contained 7 bases not matched to a gene. The CDR3 is CASSVAGTAEETQYF. CDR3 nucleotides: TGTGCCAGCAGCGTGGCCGGGACAGCCGAAGAGACCCAGTACTTC.

The chain joins TRBV27 to TRBJ2-1; D possibly uses TRBD1 or TRBD2 (5 bases each). The V gene lost 1 base and the J gene lost 0 bases, with 7 bases spanning the gap. CDR1 and CDR2 from the germline V gene are MNHEY and SMNVEV (reference sequence). The CDR3 totals 15 residues. As DNA, the CDR3 is TGTGCCAGCAGTTTATGGGGGAGCTCCTACAATGAGCAGTTCTTC. This codes for CASSLWGSSYNEQFF.

The genes are TRBV11-3 and TRBJ2-3; 7 nucleotides match TRBD2. The V segment lost 7 bases and the J segment 7 bases; nucleotides outside the gene matches: 8. The CDR3 loop spans 13 amino acids. Germline V gene sequence: CDR1 SGHNT, CDR2 YENEEA. The chain's CDR3 is CASKGGFVYTQYF. The CDR3 nucleotides are TGTGCCAGCAAGGGAGGGTTCGTTTATACGCAGTATTTT.

The genes are TRBV6-6 and TRBJ2-5; no reliable D call. The CDR3 totals 11 residues. CDR1 and CDR2 (germline): MNHNY, SVGAGI (reference sequence). Trimming shortened V by 6 bases and J by 5 bases, and 7 bases separated the two germline ends. This CDR3 reads CASRAGETQYF. CDR3 DNA: TGTGCCAGCAGGGCCGGGGAGACCCAGTACTTC.

The V call is TRBV28, the J call TRBJ2-2, with 12 bases that match TRBD2. This CDR3 spans 17 amino acids. Germline V gene sequence: CDR1 MDHEN, CDR2 SYDVKM. Germline trimming cut 7 bases from V and 2 bases from J; bases unmatched to any gene: 8. CDR3 sequence: CASIVGGLAGNTGELFF. DNA for the CDR3: TGTGCCAGCATCGTGGGGGGACTAGCGGGTAACACCGGGGAGCTGTTTTTT. Combining the CDR3 with reference TRBV28 and TRBJ2-2 gives the whole variable domain DVKVTQSSRYLVKRTGEKVFLECVQDMDHENMFWYRQDPGLGLRLIYFSYDVKMKEKGDIPEGYSVSREKKERFSLILESASTNQTSMYLCASIVGGLAGNTGELFFGEGSRLTVL.

The chain couples TRBV11-3 to TRBJ1-1; 7 bases align to TRBD1. The CDR3 has 14 residues. J gave up 6 bases and V 5 bases, and 9 bases lay outside the gene matches. CDR1 and CDR2 (germline): SGHNT, YENEEA. CDR3 amino acids: CASSATGVSPEAFF. The CDR3 DNA reads as TGTGCCAGCAGCGCCACAGGGGTTAGCCCTGAAGCTTTCTTT.

This chain links TRBV19 with TRBJ1-5; D may be TRBD1 (5 bases). In germline, CDR1 is LNHDA, CDR2 SQIVND (reference sequence). The CDR3 runs 14 residues. V dropped 5 bases and J dropped 3 bases, with 11 bases sitting between them. The CDR3 region has the DNA TGTGCCAGTAGTCCGGGACGGTCCAATCAGCCCCAGCATTTT. Its protein is CASSPGRSNQPQHF.

The chain is built from TRBV2 and TRBJ1-5; D unclear. CDR3 length equals 13 residues. Germline V gene data show CDR1 as SNHLY and CDR2 as FYNNEI. Trimming left V 7 bases short and J 4 bases short, with 11 bases between. CDR3 sequence: CASTKEPNQPQHF. As DNA, the CDR3 is TGTGCCAGCACCAAGGAGCCAAATCAGCCCCAGCATTTT.

The rearrangement uses TRBV7-9 and TRBJ1-3; no firm D call. Per germline, CDR1 SEHNR and CDR2 FQNEAQ (reference sequence). The CDR3 length is 13 residues. The V and J ends lost 0 bases and 4 bases respectively, with 4 bases between them. In DNA, the CDR3 is TGTGCCAGCAGCTTAGCCGCGGGAAACACCATATATTTT. This encodes CASSLAAGNTIYF.

The chain links TRBV28 to TRBJ1-2, with D uncertain. The germline V and J ends were trimmed by 3 bases and 8 bases, with 13 bases remaining between them. The V gene's germline CDR1 is MDHEN and CDR2 SYDVKM. The CDR3 runs to 13 residues. CDR3 sequence: CASSFGQAVGYTF. The CDR3 DNA follows: TGTGCCAGCAGTTTCGGGCAGGCCGTGGGCTACACCTTC.

J is TRBJ2-7 and V is TRBV21-1; the table gives TRBD1 as D, unverified against the DNA. TRBV21-1 is tagged as a pseudogene. The CDR3 is 15 residues long. The CDR3 DNA reads TGTGCCAGCAGCAAAGATCCAGGGGGCCAGTACGAGCAGTACTTC. Encoded protein: CASSKDPGGQYEQYF.

This clone was observed a single time. The genes are TRBV7-9 and TRBJ1-2; no clear D. V lost 3 bases and J 2 bases, leaving 13 bases between the germline ends. The CDR3 covers 15 residues. CDR1 is SEHNR and CDR2 is FQNEAQ in the germline V gene (reference sequence). CDR3: CASSFSQLPNYGYTF. CDR3 DNA: TGTGCCAGCAGCTTCAGTCAGCTCCCGAACTATGGCTACACCTTC.

This rearrangement joins TRBV7-9 to TRBJ1-2; 7 nucleotides align to TRBD1. The V segment lost 5 bases and the J segment 6 bases; nucleotides outside the gene matches: 3. In germline, CDR1 is SEHNR, CDR2 FQNEAQ (reference sequence). The CDR3 is made up of 12 amino acids. CDR3 sequence (DNA): TGTGCCAGCAGCACGACAGGGAATGGCTACACCTTC. It translates to CASSTTGNGYTF.

The V and J genes are TRBV5-5 and TRBJ1-2, with a possible D match to TRBD1 (6 bases). The germline gives CDR1 SGHKS, CDR2 YYEKEE (reference sequence). CDR3 length equals 14 residues. V gave up 3 bases and J gave up 7 bases, with 16 bases separating them. The CDR3: CASSYPTGSGGYTF. DNA of the CDR3: TGTGCCAGCAGCTACCCTACAGGGTCGGGTGGCTACACCTTC.

V gene TRBV29-1 combines with J gene TRBJ2-7; 10 bases agree with TRBD1. This CDR3 is built from 12 residues. With V trimmed by 4 bases and J by 4 bases, 1 base remained unmatched. From germline, CDR1 is SQVTM and CDR2 ANQGSEA. The CDR3 spells CSVGQGAYEQYF. CDR3 sequence (DNA): TGCAGCGTTGGACAGGGGGCATACGAGCAGTACTTC.

This clone was seen only once. This chain joins TRBV12-3 or TRBV12-4 and TRBJ1-2, with D unresolved. This CDR3 is built from 12 residues. Trimming pared 2 bases from V and 4 bases from J, leaving 5 bases between. CDR3 coding DNA: TGTGCCAGCAGTTTACAACGCTATGGCTACACCTTC. It is translated as CASSLQRYGYTF.